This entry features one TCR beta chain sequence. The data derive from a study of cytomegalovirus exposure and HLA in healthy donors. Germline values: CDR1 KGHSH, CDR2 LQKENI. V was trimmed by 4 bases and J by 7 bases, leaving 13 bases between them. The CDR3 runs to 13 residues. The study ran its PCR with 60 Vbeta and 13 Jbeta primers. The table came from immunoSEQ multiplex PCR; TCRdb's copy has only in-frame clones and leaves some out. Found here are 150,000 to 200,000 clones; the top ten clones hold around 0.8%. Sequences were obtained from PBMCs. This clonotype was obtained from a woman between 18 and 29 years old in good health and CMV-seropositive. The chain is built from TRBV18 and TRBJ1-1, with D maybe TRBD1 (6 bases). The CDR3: CASSRSGAFEAFF. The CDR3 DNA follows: TGTGCCAGCTCACGTTCAGGGGCTTTTGAAGCTTTCTTT.